The 27 T cell receptor beta chains below all came from one sample that was sequenced in a study of technical replicates of blood from several donors. The data were produced by immunoSEQ multiplex PCR, yet TCRdb's version contains in-frame clones alone and is incomplete. This sample has over 50,000 clones, with roughly 86% found just once. The material sequenced was PBMCs. Receptor source: a human donor in good health. Some clones in this sample may be carry-over from other donors' samples.

The chain carries TRBV27 and TRBJ2-1, with a weak D call TRBD2 (7 bases). The germline gives CDR1 MNHEY, CDR2 SMNVEV (reference sequence). V dropped 2 bases and J dropped 4 bases, with 12 bases sitting between them. The CDR3 is made up of 15 amino acids. The chain's CDR3 is CASSLRGGGYNEQFF. For the CDR3, the DNA is TGTGCCAGCAGTTTAAGGGGGGGCGGGTACAATGAGCAGTTCTTC.

The chain uses TRBV28 and TRBJ2-2, with 7 bases fitting TRBD2. V dropped 6 bases and J dropped 6; count of bases not matched to a gene: 10. Per germline, CDR1 MDHEN and CDR2 SYDVKM. The length of the CDR3 is 15 residues. The CDR3 reads CASSYGTRGAGELFF. The CDR3 nucleotides are TGTGCCAGCAGCTACGGGACCCGGGGGGCCGGGGAGCTGTTTTTT.

CDR3 protein: CASSFLQGGLGGQPQHF. CDR3 in DNA: TGTGCCAGCAGCTTTCTACAAGGTGGGCTCGGGGGTCAGCCCCAGCATTTT. The chain carries TRBV7-2 and TRBJ1-5; D is possibly TRBD1 (5 bases). The CDR3 loop spans 17 amino acids. Trimming shortened V by 3 bases and J by 6 bases, and 21 bases separated the two germline ends. Germline V gene data show CDR1 as SGHTA and CDR2 as FQGNSA.

V is TRBV7-6 and J is TRBJ2-3; 11 bases agree with TRBD2. Germline CDR1 is SGHVS and CDR2 is FNYEAQ. Losses at the gene ends were 1 base for V and 6 bases for J; bases not matched to a gene: 6. This CDR3 has 16 residues. This CDR3 is CASSLGSGGASDTQYF. CDR3 nucleotides: TGTGCCAGCAGCTTAGGTAGCGGGGGGGCCTCGGATACGCAGTATTTT. Full variable domain (outside the CDR3, taken from reference TRBV7-6 and TRBJ2-3): GAGVSQSPRYKVTKRGQDVALRCDPISGHVSLYWYRQALGQGPEFLTYFNYEAQQDKSGLPNDRFSAERPEGSISTLTIQRTEQRDSAMYRCASSLGSGGASDTQYFGPGTRLTVL.

V and J are TRBV4-1 and TRBJ2-3, with D possibly TRBD1 on 6 matching bases. The CDR3 sequence is 16 residues long. Germline CDR1 is MGHRA and CDR2 is YSYEKL. The ends were cut back, 1 base at V and 1 base at J, with 12 bases in the middle. CDR3 nucleotide sequence: TGCGCCAGCAGCCAAGGCAGGGGAGTCGGCACAGATACGCAGTATTTT. Translated: CASSQGRGVGTDTQYF.

This chain joins TRBV27 and TRBJ1-1; tentative D call: TRBD1 (6 bases). This CDR3 is 14 amino acids long. The germline V gene encodes CDR1 MNHEY and CDR2 SMNVEV (reference sequence). V lost 3 bases and J 1 base, leaving 9 bases between the germline ends. The CDR3 protein is CASSLGAPNTEAFF. The CDR3, as DNA: TGTGCCAGCAGTTTGGGGGCCCCGAACACTGAAGCTTTCTTT.

This chain links TRBV15 with TRBJ2-2; unclear D gene. Per the germline V gene, CDR1 is LNHNV and CDR2 is YYDKDF (reference sequence). V lost 1 base, J lost 0 bases, and 15 bases lay in between. This CDR3 is built from 18 residues. DNA of the CDR3: TGTGCCACCAGCAGAGTCTATATTTCGGGTCCGAACACCGGGGAGCTGTTTTTT. Translation gives CATSRVYISGPNTGELFF.

The chain has TRBV7-2 and TRBJ2-7; the D gene is possibly TRBD2 (6 bases). The CDR3 loop spans 14 amino acids. Germline lookup yields CDR1 SGHTA and CDR2 FQGNSA. The V gene lost 5 bases and the J gene lost 3 bases, with 14 bases spanning the gap. CDR3 residues: CASSQGRTNYEQYF. The CDR3 DNA reads TGTGCCAGCAGCCAAGGCCGGACTAACTACGAGCAGTACTTC.

V is TRBV30 and J is TRBJ1-2; D uncertain. Trimming shortened V by 7 bases and J by 5 bases, and 23 bases separated the two germline ends. Per germline, CDR1 GTSNPN and CDR2 SVGIG (reference sequence). This CDR3 spans 15 amino acids. The chain's CDR3 is CAYATPASGDYGYTF. DNA for the CDR3: TGTGCCTACGCCACGCCGGCTTCGGGAGATTATGGCTACACCTTC.

The V gene is TRBV7-2, the J gene TRBJ2-2; 7 bases match TRBD2. Unmatched junction bases numbered 9, after V lost 8 bases and J lost 3 bases. Germline V gene sequence: CDR1 SGHTA, CDR2 FQGNSA. There are 15 residues in the CDR3. The CDR3 is CASAIGLADTGELFF. The CDR3 nucleotides are TGTGCCAGCGCCATCGGGCTAGCGGACACCGGGGAGCTGTTTTTT.

The genes are TRBV29-1 and TRBJ2-7, with 7 positions matching TRBD1. Germline V gene data show CDR1 as SQVTM and CDR2 as ANQGSEA. With V trimmed by 6 bases and J by 3 bases, 5 bases remained unmatched. This CDR3 has 12 residues. The DNA for the CDR3 is TGCAGCGTCGGAAGACAGGGCTACGAGCAGTACTTC. Protein sequence: CSVGRQGYEQYF.

V usage is TRBV21-1 and J usage is TRBJ2-7; the table's D call, TRBD1, was not checked against the DNA. TRBV21-1 is assigned pseudogene status. This CDR3 comprises 14 residues. In DNA form, the CDR3 reads TGTGCCAGCAGCGAACCGGGACAGGGAAAAGAGCAGTACTTC. Translating it yields CASSEPGQGKEQYF.

The chain couples TRBV18 to TRBJ2-7; D gene unclear. This CDR3 contains 13 residues. Trimming shortened V by 2 bases and J by 1 base, and 6 bases separated the two germline ends. Germline lookup yields CDR1 KGHSH and CDR2 LQKENI. The CDR3 DNA sequence: TGTGCCAGCTCACCATCTGTGTCCTACGAGCAGTACTTC. Translation gives CASSPSVSYEQYF.

This chain uses TRBV19 with TRBJ2-7; 8 nucleotides agree with TRBD2. The germline CDR1 and CDR2 sequences are LNHDA and SQIVND (reference sequence). The CDR3 is made up of 13 amino acids. Trimming removed 5 bases from V and 3 bases from J; junction bases left unmatched: 3. The CDR3 sequence is CASSPSGGYEQYF. The CDR3 region has the DNA TGTGCCAGTAGTCCCAGCGGGGGCTACGAGCAGTACTTC.

The J gene is TRBJ2-2, the V gene TRBV5-1; TRBD1 matches 9 bases. In germline, CDR1 is SGHRS, CDR2 YFSETQ. V lost 4 bases to trimming and J lost 3 bases; unmatched junction nucleotides: 4. The CDR3 is 15 amino acids. The CDR3 sequence is CASSMRTGDTGELFF. In DNA form, the CDR3 reads TGCGCCAGCAGCATGCGGACAGGGGACACCGGGGAGCTGTTTTTT.

The chain links TRBV13 to TRBJ2-7; 16 bases align to TRBD2. Germline trimming cut 1 base from V and 0 bases from J; bases unmatched to any gene: 12. Germline CDR1 and CDR2: PRHDT and FYEKMQ (reference sequence). The CDR3 has 21 residues. CDR3 sequence: CASSLDVPGTSGRAISYEQYF. In DNA form, the CDR3 reads TGTGCCAGCAGCTTAGATGTCCCCGGGACTAGCGGGAGGGCGATCTCCTACGAGCAGTACTTC.

This clone was observed once. This chain joins TRBV11-2 and TRBJ2-7, with TRBD1 matching 7 bases. The germline gives CDR1 SGHAT, CDR2 FQNNGV. V lost 1 base and J lost 3; bases outside the gene matches: 9. The CDR3 runs to 16 residues. The CDR3 coding sequence is TGTGCCAGCAGCTTAGCTTCGACAGGGTCGGGCTACGAGCAGTACTTC. Translating it yields CASSLASTGSGYEQYF.

The CDR3 nucleotides read TGTGCCAGCAGCTTAGCCGGACGGGGGTCTGAAAAACTGTTTTTT. This translates into CASSLAGRGSEKLFF. The V call is TRBV7-2, the J call TRBJ1-4; D may be TRBD1 (5 bases). Germline CDR1 reads SGHTA; CDR2 reads FQGNSA. Trimming stripped 0 bases from V and 7 bases from J, with 12 bases between. The CDR3 is 15 amino acids.

The genes are TRBV5-6 and TRBJ2-2; tentative D call: TRBD2 (5 bases). Looked up from germline, CDR1 is SGHDT and CDR2 is YYEEEE. V was shortened by 0 bases and J by 6 bases, with 12 bases between the two germline ends. The CDR3 totals 15 residues. The CDR3 DNA is TGTGCCAGCAGCTTGGGGGGAGTCCGCGCCGGGGAGCTGTTTTTT. Protein: CASSLGGVRAGELFF.

The J gene is TRBJ2-1, the V gene TRBV6-5; possibly TRBD1 for D (6 bases). The germline gives CDR1 MNHEY, CDR2 SVGAGI. V was clipped by 7 bases and J by 7 bases, with 11 bases between them. The CDR3 length is 12 residues. As DNA, the CDR3 is TGTGCCAGCACCGACAGGTTAAATGAGCAGTTCTTC. It yields the protein CASTDRLNEQFF.

The rearrangement uses TRBV7-2 and TRBJ1-2; no clear D. The V gene lost 5 bases and the J gene lost 2 bases, with 6 bases spanning the gap. The CDR3 has 12 residues. CDR1 is SGHTA and CDR2 is FQGNSA in the germline V gene. The CDR3 protein is CASSPNNYGYTF. The CDR3 coding sequence is TGTGCCAGCAGCCCTAACAACTATGGCTACACCTTC.

V and J are TRBV11-2 and TRBJ1-3; TRBD1 aligns across 9 bases. This CDR3 spans 16 amino acids. The J segment lost 4 bases and the V segment lost 5 bases, leaving 9 bases of the junction unmatched. Per the germline V gene, CDR1 is SGHAT and CDR2 is FQNNGV. As DNA, the CDR3 is TGTGCCAGCAGCCCTAGGGACAGGGTTACCGGAAACACCATATATTTT. Protein product: CASSPRDRVTGNTIYF.

This chain joins TRBV25-1 and TRBJ2-2; TRBD1 agrees at 10 bases. This CDR3 has 15 amino acids. V shed 5 bases, J shed 3 bases, and the junction held 3 bases outside the gene matches. Germline lookup yields CDR1 MGHDK and CDR2 SYGVNS. CDR3 sequence reads: CASSRQGADTGELFF. The CDR3, as DNA: TGTGCCAGCAGTAGACAGGGGGCGGACACCGGGGAGCTGTTTTTT.

The rearrangement uses TRBV2 and TRBJ2-7; 9 bases align to TRBD2. The germline V gene encodes CDR1 SNHLY and CDR2 FYNNEI. V was clipped by 6 bases and J by 7 bases; unmatched bases: 10. This CDR3 has 14 residues. The DNA for the CDR3 is TGTGCCAGCAGCATTAGCGGGGGCCAGGGAGAGCAGTACTTC. This gives the protein CASSISGGQGEQYF.

This chain connects TRBV5-1 to TRBJ2-7; D unclear. Per the germline V gene, CDR1 is SGHRS and CDR2 is YFSETQ. The CDR3 extends over 14 amino acids. Trimming took 4 bases from V and 4 from J, leaving 15 bases between them. CDR3 coding DNA: TGCGCCAGCAGCCCTCGGGTCCTACAATACGAGCAGTACTTC. It specifies CASSPRVLQYEQYF.

This clone was detected only once. In nucleotides, the CDR3 is TGCGCCAGCAGCCAATCTAGGAGCTCCTACAATGAGCAGTTCTTC. Translated, it gives CASSQSRSSYNEQFF. The genes are TRBV4-3 and TRBJ2-1; D is uncertain. Per germline, CDR1 LGHNA and CDR2 YSLEER. This CDR3 is built from 15 residues. V lost 2 bases, J lost 0 bases, and 8 bases lay in between.

The J gene is TRBJ1-1, the V gene TRBV4-1, with TRBD1 matching 9 bases. This CDR3 is 14 amino acids long. CDR1 MGHRA and CDR2 YSYEKL come from the germline V gene. J gave up 10 bases and V 2 bases, and 8 bases lay outside the gene matches. The DNA for the CDR3 is TGCGCCAGCAGCCAAAACCACAGGGGGCTTGGAGCTTTCTTT. Translating it yields CASSQNHRGLGAFF.